This is a list of T cell receptor beta chains from one sample in a study of cytomegalovirus exposure and HLA in healthy donors. The data were produced by immunoSEQ multiplex PCR, yet TCRdb's version contains in-frame clones alone and is incomplete. The sample lists some 220,000 clones, 77% occurring once. The sequencing sample was made of PBMCs. All receptors come from an older woman in good health and CMV-seropositive. Both conserved end residues are part of each CDR3. D genes are given only for firm matches. Part of the rows lack a size; the others show once, few, many or a class for expanded clones.

d_gene: NA
abundance: NA
v_gene: TRBV7-9
j_gene: TRBJ2-7
CDR3nt: TGTGCCAGCAGCTTAACGGCAGGGGTTATCACCTACGAGCAGTACTTC
CDR3aa: CASSLTAGVITYEQYF

d_gene: TRBD2
abundance: NA
v_gene: TRBV2
j_gene: TRBJ2-3
CDR3nt: TGTGCCAGCAGCCGGACTAGCCCCCCAGATACGCAGTATTTT
CDR3aa: CASSRTSPPDTQYF

d_gene: TRBD2
abundance: NA
v_gene: TRBV4-1
j_gene: TRBJ2-1
CDR3nt: TGCGCCAGCAGCCAAGTAGCGGGGGCACCGAATGAGCAGTTCTTC
CDR3aa: CASSQVAGAPNEQFF

d_gene: NA
abundance: NA
v_gene: TRBV6-5
j_gene: TRBJ2-1
CDR3nt: TGTGCCAGCAGTTACCTGGCGGCCCCGAATGAGCAGTTCTTC
CDR3aa: CASSYLAAPNEQFF

d_gene: TRBD1
abundance: NA
v_gene: TRBV6-1
j_gene: TRBJ2-1
CDR3nt: TGTGCCAGCAGTGACGGGAGACAGGGGGTTCGTGAGCAGTTCTTC
CDR3aa: CASSDGRQGVREQFF

d_gene: NA
abundance: once
v_gene: TRBV30
j_gene: TRBJ1-3
CDR3nt: TGTGTCTGGAGTGTACACAGGGTGAGAAACACCATATATTTT
CDR3aa: CVWSVHRVRNTIYF

d_gene: NA
abundance: NA
v_gene: TRBV11-2
j_gene: TRBJ2-3
CDR3nt: TGTGCCAGCAGCTTCGAAGGACAGACCATAGATACGCAGTATTTT
CDR3aa: CASSFEGQTIDTQYF

d_gene: TRBD2
abundance: once
v_gene: TRBV7-2
j_gene: TRBJ2-2
CDR3nt: TGTGCCAGCAGATGGGGCGGGGGACGGACCGGGGAGCTGTTTTTT
CDR3aa: CASRWGGGRTGELFF

d_gene: NA
abundance: NA
v_gene: TRBV9
j_gene: TRBJ1-2
CDR3nt: TGTGCCAGCAGGGCAGGGAGGGATGGCTACACCTTC
CDR3aa: CASRAGRDGYTF

d_gene: NA
abundance: few
v_gene: TRBV5-1
j_gene: TRBJ1-4
CDR3nt: TGCGCCAGCAGCGCGGACTCGACTAATGAAAAACTGTTTTTT
CDR3aa: CASSADSTNEKLFF

d_gene: TRBD1
abundance: NA
v_gene: TRBV18
j_gene: TRBJ1-6
CDR3nt: TGTGCCAGCTCACCTAGAGAGGGACAGGGGAGTTCACCCCTCCACTTT
CDR3aa: CASSPREGQGSSPLHF

d_gene: TRBD1
abundance: NA
v_gene: TRBV5-1
j_gene: TRBJ1-2
CDR3nt: TGCGCCAGCAGCGGACAGGGGGTTTCGGATGGCTACACCTTC
CDR3aa: CASSGQGVSDGYTF

d_gene: NA
abundance: NA
v_gene: TRBV5-1
j_gene: TRBJ2-2
CDR3nt: TGCGCCAGCAGCTTGGCCCCGGCGGGAAGGAACACCGGGGAGCTGTTTTTT
CDR3aa: CASSLAPAGRNTGELFF

d_gene: NA
abundance: NA
v_gene: TRBV28
j_gene: TRBJ1-1
CDR3nt: TGTGCCAGCAGTTTTATCAACACTGAAGCTTTCTTT
CDR3aa: CASSFINTEAFF